The sequence of this T cell receptor (beta chain) was determined in a study of identical twins. TCRdb analysed the 5' RACE reads with MiXCR anew, one entry per CDR3 protein. The sample lists 200,000 to 250,000 distinct CDR3 sequences, about 7.5% occurring once. This clonotype was observed a few times. The CDR3 runs to 14 residues. V lost 6 bases, J lost 6 bases, and 10 bases stayed unmatched. Germline assignment: CDR1 SGHAT and CDR2 FQNNGV. These data are also associated with another study on yellow fever vaccine responses in identical twins.

This clonotype originated in a woman aged 18-30 years in good health. Sequencing was done on a sample of CD8+ T cells sorted from blood. The rearrangement uses TRBV11-2 and TRBJ1-1; 7 nucleotides align to TRBD1. DNA for the CDR3: TGTGCCAGCAGAAAACCGACAGGGAGCGCTGAAGCTTTCTTT. Protein product: CASRKPTGSAEAFF.